The 31 T cell receptor beta chains presented below share a single source sample, sequenced in a study of T-cell reconstitution after alpha-beta-depleted transplantation in children. For TCRbeta, the library was prepared with unique molecular identifiers. Via MiXCR, TCRdb re-called the PCR reads, giving one row per CDR3 protein. The sample holds roughly 190,000 distinct CDR3 sequences; approximately 15% are singletons and the top ten take over 10%. This specimen consisted of PBMCs from the stem cell graft donor, obtained from the stem cell graft. These receptors all come from a human donor who donated a stem cell graft to a child with acute lymphoblastic leukemia.

This clonotype was counted many times. The gene calls are TRBV6-5 and TRBJ1-2; TRBD1 is a possible D gene (6 bases). Germline V gives CDR1 MNHEY, CDR2 SVGAGI. This CDR3 has 14 amino acids. The V end lost 6 bases, the J end lost 2 bases, and 13 bases lay between the germline ends. Here the CDR3 DNA reads TGTGCCAGCAGCTTCACTGGACAGAACTATGGCTACACCTTC. Its protein is CASSFTGQNYGYTF.

This clonotype was detected many times. The chain joins TRBV5-5 to TRBJ2-5; TRBD1 matches at 7 bases. Per the germline V gene, CDR1 is SGHKS and CDR2 is YYEKEE (reference sequence). The CDR3 has 15 residues. The junction had 10 bases not matched to a gene; V was cut back by 5 bases and J by 3 bases. Here the CDR3 DNA reads TGTGCCAGCAGTCCGGGACAGATATTGAAAGAGACCCAGTACTTC. Its protein is CASSPGQILKETQYF.

This clonotype was counted many times. The J gene is TRBJ2-7, the V gene TRBV30; D is undetermined. V was shortened by 1 base and J by 6 bases, with 10 bases between the two germline ends. The CDR3 is made up of 12 amino acids. Germline values: CDR1 GTSNPN, CDR2 SVGIG (reference sequence). The CDR3 reads CAWSANAAEQYF. CDR3 DNA sequence: TGTGCCTGGAGTGCGAACGCGGCCGAGCAGTACTTC.

This clonotype was recorded at least ten times. The chain carries TRBV28 and TRBJ2-7, with a tentative D call TRBD1 (6 bases). This CDR3 has 14 amino acids. Germline V gene lookup returns CDR1 MDHEN and CDR2 SYDVKM. The V and J ends lost 1 base and 3 bases respectively, with 10 bases between them. The CDR3 DNA follows: TGTGCCAGCAGTTTATTGTCGGACAGCTACGAGCAGTACTTC. Translating it yields CASSLLSDSYEQYF.

This clonotype was counted between two and nine times. The rearrangement uses TRBV5-1 and TRBJ2-7, with TRBD1 as a possible D gene (6 bases). Between the trimmed V and J ends, which lost 3 bases and 4 bases, there was a span of 14 bases. This CDR3 region has 14 residues. Germline loops: CDR1 SGHRS, CDR2 YFSETQ. CDR3 bases: TGCGCCAGCAGCTCAAGGATCGGACAGTACGAGCAGTACTTC. Translation: CASSSRIGQYEQYF. Looking up the rest from reference TRBV5-1 and TRBJ2-7 gives the full variable domain: KAGVTQTPRYLIKTRGQQVTLSCSPISGHRSVSWYQQTPGQGLQFLFEYFSETQRNKGNFPGRFSGRQFSNSRSEMNVSTLELGDSALYLCASSSRIGQYEQYFGPGTRLTVT.

This clonotype was found many times. The rearrangement links TRBV10-3 to TRBJ2-7; weak D call: TRBD2 (6 bases). The V gene lost 3 bases and the J gene lost 3 bases, with 15 bases spanning the gap. Germline CDR1 ENHRY, CDR2 SYGVKD. The CDR3 spans 15 residues. CDR3 sequence (DNA): TGTGCCATCAGTGACCCGGTGGGAGGAAGCTACGAGCAGTACTTC. Amino acids: CAISDPVGGSYEQYF.

Ten or more counts support this clonotype. V and J are TRBV5-1 and TRBJ2-7, with D perhaps being TRBD1 or TRBD2 (5 bases each). The CDR3 sequence is 15 residues long. V lost 0 bases and J 3 bases, leaving 13 bases between the germline ends. The germline gives CDR1 SGHRS, CDR2 YFSETQ. The CDR3 sequence: CASSLGEGPSYEQYF. The DNA for the CDR3 is TGCGCCAGCAGCTTGGGTGAGGGACCGAGCTACGAGCAGTACTTC.

This clonotype was counted at least ten times. The J gene is TRBJ2-1, the V gene TRBV20-1; 9 bases agree with TRBD2. Germline V gene lookup returns CDR1 DFQATT and CDR2 SNEGSKA (reference sequence). The junction had 18 bases not matched to a gene; V was cut back by 6 bases and J by 12 bases. This CDR3 comprises 15 residues. The CDR3 sequence: CSANKWLAGIRLQFF. In DNA form, the CDR3 reads TGCAGTGCAAACAAATGGCTAGCGGGAATCCGGTTGCAGTTCTTC.

In its sample, this clonotype was seen many times. The V gene is TRBV29-1, the J gene TRBJ1-1; D gene unclear. The ends were cut back, 3 bases at V and 4 bases at J, with 12 bases in the middle. This CDR3 has 13 amino acids. Germline loops: CDR1 SQVTM, CDR2 ANQGSEA. CDR3 sequence: CSVDSRGTTEAFF. In DNA form, the CDR3 reads TGCAGCGTTGACTCGCGGGGAACCACTGAAGCTTTCTTT.

This clonotype was detected ten times or more. The genes are TRBV5-1 and TRBJ2-1, with D hard to call. The CDR3 has 15 amino acids. Germline V gene sequence: CDR1 SGHRS, CDR2 YFSETQ. V gave up 2 bases and J gave up 6 bases, with 15 bases separating them. CDR3 protein: CASSLTVVRSNEQFF. The CDR3, as DNA: TGCGCCAGCAGCTTAACAGTAGTGCGTTCCAATGAGCAGTTCTTC.

This clonotype was counted ten times or more. The chain carries TRBV9 and TRBJ2-2; 10 bases match TRBD2. CDR1 and CDR2 (germline): SGDLS, YYNGEE. This CDR3 region has 16 residues. V lost 2 bases to trimming and J lost 5 bases; unmatched junction nucleotides: 6. The CDR3, as DNA: TGTGCCAGCAGCGTGAGAGCGGGAGGGCTTACCGGGGAGCTGTTTTTT. It yields the protein CASSVRAGGLTGELFF.

This clonotype was counted many times. The chain combines TRBV5-1 with TRBJ1-5; 9 bases fit TRBD1. J gave up 5 bases and V 4 bases, and 4 bases lay outside the gene matches. The germline CDR1 and CDR2 sequences are SGHRS and YFSETQ. The CDR3 totals 14 residues. The CDR3 DNA reads as TGCGCCAGCAGCCGGACAGGGGCAGATCAGCCCCAGCATTTT. Translation: CASSRTGADQPQHF.

At least ten counts were recorded for this clonotype. The chain couples TRBV5-5 to TRBJ2-3, with D unresolved. V was pared by 3 bases and J by 4 bases, with 9 bases between. This CDR3 contains 13 residues. CDR1 is SGHKS and CDR2 is YYEKEE in the germline V gene (reference sequence). The DNA of the CDR3 is TGTGCCAGCAGCTACGATCCCCCAGATACGCAGTATTTT. This codes for CASSYDPPDTQYF.

This clonotype was found many times. This chain joins TRBV21-1 and TRBJ1-4; the D call TRBD1 from the table was never checked on the DNA. TRBV21-1 constitutes a pseudogene. The CDR3 is made up of 13 amino acids. The chain's CDR3 is CASSNRGNEKLFF. CDR3 sequence (DNA): TGTGCCAGCAGCAACCGGGGTAATGAAAAACTGTTTTTT.

The V gene is TRBV13, the J gene TRBJ2-2; the match to TRBD2 covers 9 bases. V dropped 7 bases and J dropped 6; count of bases not matched to a gene: 21. This CDR3 is built from 19 residues. CDR1 is PRHDT, CDR2 FYEKMQ, per germline (reference sequence). The CDR3 nucleotides are TGTGCCAGCACCGTAGGCGGGCGGGAGGGCCGTACGGGGGCCGGGGAGCTGTTTTTT. Translating it yields CASTVGGREGRTGAGELFF.

This clonotype occurred many times. This chain connects TRBV5-1 to TRBJ2-1, with D possibly matching TRBD2 (6 bases). Per germline, CDR1 SGHRS and CDR2 YFSETQ. The CDR3 loop spans 15 amino acids. Trimming took 1 base from V and 4 from J, leaving 12 bases between them. CDR3 residues: CASSLRDFSYNEQFF. The CDR3 DNA sequence: TGCGCCAGCAGCTTGCGGGACTTCAGTTACAATGAGCAGTTCTTC.

This clonotype has a handful of counts. J is TRBJ2-7 and V is TRBV7-8, with 7 bases fitting TRBD1. CDR3 size: 15 residues. Trimming cost V 6 bases and J 6 bases; bases outside gene matches: 14. Germline V gives CDR1 SGHVS, CDR2 FQNEAQ. As DNA, the CDR3 is TGTGCCAGCAGGGGATCGGGACAGCCCTACGTCGAGCAGTACTTC. This codes for CASRGSGQPYVEQYF.

This clonotype was recorded a few times. This chain uses TRBV10-2 with TRBJ1-1; unclear D gene. V was trimmed by 3 bases and J by 5 bases, leaving 13 bases between them. From germline, CDR1 is WSHSY and CDR2 SAAADI. The CDR3 extends over 14 amino acids. The CDR3 region is CASSEVSLGTEAFF. CDR3 nucleotides: TGCGCCAGCAGTGAAGTCAGCCTCGGTACTGAAGCTTTCTTT.

This clonotype was seen ten or more times. The chain carries TRBV7-9 and TRBJ2-3, with 7 bases lining up with TRBD1. This CDR3 region has 16 residues. Germline V gene lookup returns CDR1 SEHNR and CDR2 FQNEAQ (reference sequence). V lost 5 bases, J lost 3 bases, and 11 bases stayed unmatched. This chain's CDR3 is CASSADLAGGTDTQYF. DNA for the CDR3: TGTGCCAGCAGCGCGGATTTGGCAGGGGGAACAGATACGCAGTATTTT.

This clonotype was recorded many times. The chain combines TRBV27 with TRBJ2-7; 9 bases line up with TRBD1. CDR1 MNHEY and CDR2 SMNVEV come from the germline V gene (reference sequence). The CDR3 totals 14 residues. J gave up 2 bases and V 8 bases, and 7 bases lay outside the gene matches. CDR3 coding DNA: TGTGCCAGCTGGGACCGGGACAGGGCCTACGAGCAGTACTTC. The encoded protein is CASWDRDRAYEQYF.

This clonotype was counted between two and nine times. The chain joins TRBV6-1 to TRBJ2-7, with D tentatively TRBD1 (7 bases). Between the trimmed V and J ends, which lost 5 bases and 1 base, there was a span of 12 bases. Looked up from germline, CDR1 is MNHNS and CDR2 is SASEGT. This CDR3 has 14 residues. CDR3 coding DNA: TGTGCCAGCAGTCGGCGGGACAGTTCCTACGAGCAGTACTTC. Protein: CASSRRDSSYEQYF.

This clonotype was picked up many times. The chain is built from TRBV12-3 or TRBV12-4 and TRBJ2-3, with TRBD2 matching 13 bases. With V trimmed by 6 bases and J by 5 bases, 8 bases remained unmatched. CDR3 size: 16 residues. CDR3 amino acids: CASSQPGLAGQDTQYF. The CDR3 nucleotides read TGTGCCAGCAGCCAACCGGGACTAGCGGGACAAGATACGCAGTATTTT.

This clonotype appeared many times. This rearrangement joins TRBV6-8 to TRBJ1-2; D unresolved. The germline V gene encodes CDR1 MNHGY and CDR2 SAAAGT. This CDR3 is 11 amino acids long. V lost 8 bases to trimming and J lost 7 bases, with 11 bases between them. The CDR3 DNA is TGTGCCAGCCTTGCGGGGTTTGGCTACACCTTC. Protein sequence: CASLAGFGYTF.

This clonotype was seen more than once but under ten times. The chain combines TRBV11-2 with TRBJ2-1; 8 bases line up with TRBD2. Germline trimming cut 2 bases from V and 0 bases from J; bases unmatched to any gene: 6. Germline-derived CDR1 and CDR2 are SGHAT and FQNNGV. This CDR3 is built from 17 residues. CDR3 region: CASSLNPGTSSYNEQFF. CDR3 DNA: TGTGCCAGCAGCTTAAACCCAGGGACTAGCTCCTACAATGAGCAGTTCTTC.

Many counts were recorded for this clonotype. This chain links TRBV7-9 with TRBJ1-2; a weak D match, TRBD1 (6 bases). Between the trimmed V and J ends, which lost 5 bases and 8 bases, there was a span of 24 bases. This CDR3 contains 16 residues. CDR1 and CDR2 (germline): SEHNR, FQNEAQ (reference sequence). This CDR3 reads CASSSSGTQLRGGYTF. The CDR3 DNA reads as TGTGCCAGCAGCAGCTCCGGGACACAACTTCGGGGCGGCTACACCTTC.

This clonotype showed up many times. V is TRBV5-1 and J is TRBJ2-2; no definite D call. Germline V gene data show CDR1 as SGHRS and CDR2 as YFSETQ. Trimming shortened V by 3 bases and J by 7 bases, and 7 bases separated the two germline ends. There are 12 residues in the CDR3. The DNA of the CDR3 is TGCGCCAGCAGCTCACTCCACGGGGAGCTGTTTTTT. This encodes CASSSLHGELFF.

This clonotype was recorded at least ten times. CDR3 in amino acids: CASRALAGDYEQYF. CDR3 nucleotide sequence: TGTGCCAGCAGGGCCCTAGCGGGGGACTACGAGCAGTACTTC. The rearrangement links TRBV12-3 or TRBV12-4 to TRBJ2-7; 10 nucleotides match TRBD2. The junction had 5 bases not matched to a gene; V was cut back by 6 bases and J by 3 bases. The CDR3 loop spans 14 amino acids.

V is TRBV5-1 and J is TRBJ1-1; D uncertain. The V end was cut by 0 bases, the J end by 2 bases, with 14 bases between. CDR1 SGHRS and CDR2 YFSETQ come from the germline V gene. The CDR3 length is 16 residues. The CDR3 reads CASSLGTEGFNTEAFF. The CDR3 DNA reads as TGCGCCAGCAGCTTGGGAACGGAGGGCTTTAACACTGAAGCTTTCTTT.

This chain uses TRBV5-1 with TRBJ2-7, with TRBD1 identical over 10 bases. After removal of 0 bases from V and 4 bases from J, the junction contained 7 bases not matched to a gene. CDR1 and CDR2 from the germline V gene are SGHRS and YFSETQ. CDR3 size: 16 residues. Here the CDR3 DNA reads TGCGCCAGCAGCTTGGGTCCCGGACAGGGGGGATACGAGCAGTACTTC. Translating it yields CASSLGPGQGGYEQYF.

The chain has TRBV10-3 and TRBJ2-3; no reliable D call. This CDR3 comprises 14 residues. The germline V and J ends were trimmed by 3 bases and 3 bases, with 10 bases remaining between them. Germline lookup yields CDR1 ENHRY and CDR2 SYGVKD. Here the CDR3 reads CAISDAVLTDTQYF. The DNA of the CDR3 is TGTGCCATCAGTGATGCCGTTTTGACAGATACGCAGTATTTT.

This clonotype was detected many times. The rearrangement links TRBV5-1 to TRBJ1-6; D call uncertain. CDR3 size: 15 residues. Trimming removed 0 bases from V and 7 bases from J, with 11 bases in between. CDR1 and CDR2 (germline): SGHRS, YFSETQ. The CDR3 loop is CASSLDGRPNSPLHF. CDR3 bases: TGCGCCAGCAGCTTGGACGGCAGGCCAAATTCACCCCTCCACTTT.